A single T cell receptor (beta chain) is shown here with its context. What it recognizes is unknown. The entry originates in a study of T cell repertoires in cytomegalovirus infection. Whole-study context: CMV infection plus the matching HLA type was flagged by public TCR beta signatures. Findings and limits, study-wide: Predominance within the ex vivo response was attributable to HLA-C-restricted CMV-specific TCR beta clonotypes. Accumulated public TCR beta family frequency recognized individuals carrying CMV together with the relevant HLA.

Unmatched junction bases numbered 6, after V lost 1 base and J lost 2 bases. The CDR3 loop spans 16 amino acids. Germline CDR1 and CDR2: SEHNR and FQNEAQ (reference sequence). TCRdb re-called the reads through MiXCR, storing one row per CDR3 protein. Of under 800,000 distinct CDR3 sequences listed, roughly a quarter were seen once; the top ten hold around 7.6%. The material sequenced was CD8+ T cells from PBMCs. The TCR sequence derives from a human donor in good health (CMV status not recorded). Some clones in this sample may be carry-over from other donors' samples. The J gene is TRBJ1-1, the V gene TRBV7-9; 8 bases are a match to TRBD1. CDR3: CASSLVGTGSNTEAFF. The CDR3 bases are TGTGCCAGCAGCTTAGTGGGGACAGGTTCCAACACTGAAGCTTTCTTT.